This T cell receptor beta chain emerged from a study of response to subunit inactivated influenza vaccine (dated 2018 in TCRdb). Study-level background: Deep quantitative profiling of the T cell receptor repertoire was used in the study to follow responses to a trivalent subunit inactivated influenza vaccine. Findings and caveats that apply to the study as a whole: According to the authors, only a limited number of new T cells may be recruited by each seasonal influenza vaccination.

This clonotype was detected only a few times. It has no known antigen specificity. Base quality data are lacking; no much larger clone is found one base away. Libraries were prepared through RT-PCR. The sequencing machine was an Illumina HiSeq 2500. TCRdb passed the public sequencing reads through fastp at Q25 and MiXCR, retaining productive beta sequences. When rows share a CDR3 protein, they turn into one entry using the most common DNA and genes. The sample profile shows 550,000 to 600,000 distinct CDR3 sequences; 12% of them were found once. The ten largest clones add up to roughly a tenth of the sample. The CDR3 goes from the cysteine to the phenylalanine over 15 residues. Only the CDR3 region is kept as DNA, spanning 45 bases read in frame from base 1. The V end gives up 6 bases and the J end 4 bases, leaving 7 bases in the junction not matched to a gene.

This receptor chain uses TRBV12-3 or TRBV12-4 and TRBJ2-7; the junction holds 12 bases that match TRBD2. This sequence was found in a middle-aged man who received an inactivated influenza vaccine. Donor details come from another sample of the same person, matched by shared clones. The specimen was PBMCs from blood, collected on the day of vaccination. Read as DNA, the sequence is TGTGCCAGCAGCAAACTAGCGGGGGGCCAATACGAGCAGTACTTC. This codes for CASSKLAGGQYEQYF.